Listed here are 28 T cell receptor beta chains from one sample, sequenced in a study of T-cell reconstitution after alpha-beta-depleted transplantation in children. The TCRbeta library incorporated unique molecular identifiers. MiXCR was run by TCRdb on the PCR reads, yielding one entry per CDR3 protein. Of some 200,000 distinct CDR3 sequences listed, approximately 14% are singletons. The sequenced sample was PBMCs from the stem cell graft donor, obtained from the stem cell graft. The receptors here all came from a human donor who donated a stem cell graft to a child with acute lymphoblastic leukemia.

As to this clonotype: A much larger clone differs by one base, so this may be a read error. The chain has TRBV20-1 and TRBJ1-1; D is unclear. CDR1 and CDR2 (germline): DFQATT, SNEGSKA (reference sequence). V was pared by 0 bases and J by 4 bases, with 6 bases between. The CDR3 is 12 residues long. The CDR3 here is CSARDWSTEAFF. The CDR3 nucleotides read TGCAGTGCTAGAGATTGGAGCACTGAAGCTTTCTTT.

This clonotype was seen at least ten times. V usage is TRBV5-8 and J usage is TRBJ1-1; D is ambiguous. V was pared by 2 bases and J by 7 bases, with 6 bases between. This CDR3 spans 11 amino acids. The germline gives CDR1 SGHTS, CDR2 YDEGEE. The DNA of the CDR3 is TGTGCCAGCAGCTTCTCGGTTGAAGCTTTCTTT. It is translated as CASSFSVEAFF.

The chain is built from TRBV20-1 and TRBJ2-3; TRBD1 agrees at 8 bases. From germline, CDR1 is DFQATT and CDR2 SNEGSKA (reference sequence). V was pared by 1 base and J by 4 bases, with 7 bases of the junction left unmatched. The CDR3 sequence is 15 residues long. CDR3 region: CSARGARGRADTQYF. In DNA form, the CDR3 reads TGCAGTGCTAGAGGGGCCAGGGGGCGTGCAGATACGCAGTATTTT.

This clonotype was recorded many times. V is TRBV18 and J is TRBJ2-7, with 11 bases identical to TRBD2. Germline lookup yields CDR1 KGHSH and CDR2 LQKENI. V shed 3 bases, J shed 5 bases, and the junction held 9 bases outside the gene matches. The CDR3 contains 16 residues. This CDR3 is CASSPKTSGEYNEQYF. The CDR3 bases are TGTGCCAGCTCACCGAAGACTAGCGGGGAATATAACGAGCAGTACTTC.

The sample holds many counts of this clonotype. The genes are TRBV20-1 and TRBJ2-5, with unresolved D. The germline V gene encodes CDR1 DFQATT and CDR2 SNEGSKA (reference sequence). V was shortened by 0 bases and J by 1 base, with 12 bases between the two germline ends. This CDR3 contains 15 residues. The CDR3 protein is CSARDHLGTQETQYF. Here the CDR3 DNA reads TGCAGTGCTAGAGATCATCTAGGCACCCAAGAGACCCAGTACTTC.

The table lists this clonotype with many counts. The V and J genes are TRBV7-9 and TRBJ2-2; no clear D. Trimming took off 2 bases at V and 6 bases at J, with 1 base between the two ends. Per the germline V gene, CDR1 is SEHNR and CDR2 is FQNEAQ (reference sequence). The CDR3 consists of 11 residues. In DNA form, the CDR3 reads TGTGCCAGCAGCTTATCCGGGGAGCTGTTTTTT. It yields the protein CASSLSGELFF.

This clonotype was seen more than once but under ten times. This chain uses TRBV7-2 with TRBJ2-2; a weak D match, TRBD2 (6 bases). Germline lookup yields CDR1 SGHTA and CDR2 FQGNSA. V was shortened by 2 bases and J by 7 bases, with 14 bases between the two germline ends. The CDR3 extends over 15 amino acids. Written as DNA, the CDR3 is TGTGCCAGCAGCTTATCCGGGAGAGGGATCGGGGAGCTGTTTTTT. It is translated as CASSLSGRGIGELFF.

This clonotype showed up just once. The J gene is TRBJ2-7, the V gene TRBV24-1; 7 bases map to TRBD2. This CDR3 region has 17 residues. Per germline, CDR1 KGHDR and CDR2 SFDVKD. V shed 3 bases and J 2 bases; nucleotides not matched to a gene: 12. The CDR3 bases are TGTGCCACCAGTGATCCCTCTGGGGGGGGGAAGCCCTACGAGCAGTACTTC. Residues: CATSDPSGGGKPYEQYF.

The table lists this clonotype with many counts. V usage is TRBV5-1 and J usage is TRBJ2-1, with 7 bases matching TRBD2. The CDR3 is 16 amino acids. The germline V gene encodes CDR1 SGHRS and CDR2 YFSETQ. With V trimmed by 4 bases and J by 7 bases, 14 bases remained unmatched. In DNA, the CDR3 is TGCGCCAGCAGCCCGGTAGTCGGACTAGAGCCGAATGAGCAGTTCTTC. This codes for CASSPVVGLEPNEQFF.

This clonotype was seen repeatedly, ten times or more. The chain recombines TRBV7-8 with TRBJ1-1, with a possible D match to TRBD1 (5 bases). V shed 1 base and J shed 0 bases, with 12 bases lying between them. This CDR3 contains 16 residues. In germline, CDR1 is SGHVS, CDR2 FQNEAQ. The CDR3 DNA reads TGTGCCAGCAGCTTAGTATTTGGACACCTGAACACTGAAGCTTTCTTT. Amino acid sequence: CASSLVFGHLNTEAFF.

This clonotype was counted at least ten times. The gene calls are TRBV6-1 and TRBJ2-1; the D call may be TRBD1 or TRBD2 (5 bases each). CDR3 length: 15 residues. Germline loops: CDR1 MNHNS, CDR2 SASEGT. Trimming pared 2 bases from V and 6 bases from J, leaving 14 bases between. CDR3 sequence reads: CASSEKGWDGNEQFF. DNA for the CDR3: TGTGCCAGCAGTGAAAAGGGGTGGGACGGCAATGAGCAGTTCTTC.

The sample holds many counts of this clonotype. The V and J genes are TRBV27 and TRBJ1-1, with 10 bases fitting TRBD1. V trimming: 7 bases; J trimming: 5 bases; junction bases outside the gene matches: 10. This CDR3 is built from 15 residues. The germline V gene has CDR1 MNHEY and CDR2 SMNVEV (reference sequence). The DNA of the CDR3 is TGTGCCAGCAAGGTGGACAGGGGGACGGGGACTGAAGCTTTCTTT. It encodes CASKVDRGTGTEAFF.

This clonotype was picked up a small number of times. The gene calls are TRBV29-1 and TRBJ2-7, with 10 nucleotides matching TRBD1. CDR1 and CDR2 from the germline V gene are SQVTM and ANQGSEA. V was pared by 2 bases and J by 6 bases, with 1 base of the junction left unmatched. The CDR3 has 12 residues. The CDR3 coding sequence is TGCAGCGTTGAAAGGACAGGGGGCGAGCAGTACTTC. Its protein product is CSVERTGGEQYF.

The table lists this clonotype with a few counts. The chain uses TRBV19 and TRBJ2-1; 13 nucleotides line up with TRBD2. V was clipped by 6 bases and J by 8 bases; unmatched bases: 10. CDR1 is LNHDA, CDR2 SQIVND, per germline (reference sequence). The CDR3 sequence is 16 residues long. CDR3 in amino acids: CASSRTSGSIVDEQFF. For the CDR3, the DNA is TGTGCCAGTAGCCGGACTAGCGGGAGTATCGTCGATGAGCAGTTCTTC.

This clonotype came up many times. This sequence joins TRBV9 and TRBJ1-2; 7 bases match TRBD1. V was clipped by 0 bases and J by 4 bases; unmatched bases: 0. The CDR3 runs 13 residues. Germline V CDR1 and CDR2: SGDLS, YYNGEE. CDR3 sequence: CASSVGDSYGYTF. CDR3 bases: TGTGCCAGCAGCGTAGGGGACAGCTATGGCTACACCTTC.

This clonotype has a count of ten or more. The CDR3 nucleotides read TGTGCCAGCAGCTTGGTTCGGGAGGGGGAGCTGTTTTTT. This sequence encodes CASSLVREGELFF. The chain recombines TRBV5-5 with TRBJ2-2; D perhaps matches TRBD2 (6 bases). Germline-derived CDR1 and CDR2 are SGHKS and YYEKEE (reference sequence). CDR3 length: 13 residues. With 0 bases removed from V and 8 bases from J, the gap between germline ends came to 8 bases.

This clonotype showed up just a few times. V and J are TRBV6-4 and TRBJ2-1, with D uncertain. The V and J ends lost 4 bases and 7 bases respectively, with 14 bases between them. Germline lookup yields CDR1 MRHNA and CDR2 SNTAGT. This CDR3 has 14 amino acids. CDR3 bases: TGTGCCAGCAGTGCGGATCCGGCAGGTAATGAGCAGTTCTTC. It codes for CASSADPAGNEQFF.

This clonotype was seen repeatedly, ten times or more. The rearrangement links TRBV29-1 to TRBJ2-1; a possible D gene is TRBD2 (5 bases). Trimming shortened V by 3 bases and J by 8 bases, and 20 bases separated the two germline ends. The CDR3 length is 15 residues. Looked up from germline, CDR1 is SQVTM and CDR2 is ANQGSEA. CDR3 in amino acids: CSVDLLAKAGDEQFF. In DNA form, the CDR3 reads TGCAGCGTTGATCTTCTCGCTAAGGCGGGCGATGAGCAGTTCTTC.

The gene calls are TRBV12-3 or TRBV12-4 and TRBJ2-1; unclear D gene. The CDR3 contains 12 residues. The V gene lost 10 bases and the J gene lost 3 bases, with 10 bases spanning the gap. The CDR3 protein is CATRLDYNEQFF. The CDR3 DNA is TGTGCCACCCGATTGGACTACAATGAGCAGTTCTTC.

This clonotype was detected many times. The chain is built from TRBV3-1 and TRBJ2-3; 12 bases map to TRBD2. CDR3 length: 18 residues. With 6 bases clipped from V and 1 base from J, the junction kept 11 bases outside the gene matches. CDR1 and CDR2 from the germline V gene are LGHDT and YNNKEL (reference sequence). The CDR3 nucleotides read TGTGCCAGCAGACAATCCAAACTAGCGGGGGGCCGCACAGATACGCAGTATTTT. It translates to CASRQSKLAGGRTDTQYF.

This clonotype was detected many times. The CDR3 sequence is CASSLIGQGTGELFF. The CDR3 DNA reads TGCGCCAGCAGCTTAATAGGCCAGGGCACCGGGGAGCTGTTTTTT. The chain joins TRBV5-1 to TRBJ2-2; perhaps TRBD1 as D (5 bases). V was cut by 2 bases and J by 4 bases, with 12 bases left in between. Germline V gene lookup returns CDR1 SGHRS and CDR2 YFSETQ. The CDR3 runs to 15 residues. Variable domain in full (rest from reference TRBV5-1 and TRBJ2-2): KAGVTQTPRYLIKTRGQQVTLSCSPISGHRSVSWYQQTPGQGLQFLFEYFSETQRNKGNFPGRFSGRQFSNSRSEMNVSTLELGDSALYLCASSLIGQGTGELFFGEGSRLTVL.

This clonotype was seen ten or more times. The chain carries TRBV20-1 and TRBJ2-7; 8 nucleotides line up with TRBD2. Unmatched junction bases numbered 11, after V lost 1 base and J lost 9 bases. CDR1 DFQATT and CDR2 SNEGSKA come from the germline V gene (reference sequence). CDR3 size: 14 residues. CDR3 nucleotides: TGCAGTGCTAGAGTAGAACTAGCGGCAGGGCGGCAGTACTTC. Translated: CSARVELAAGRQYF.

Ten or more counts support this clonotype. This chain joins TRBV7-2 and TRBJ1-5, with a tentative D call TRBD1 (6 bases). CDR1 SGHTA and CDR2 FQGNSA come from the germline V gene. The CDR3 extends over 16 amino acids. Trimming stripped 4 bases from V and 0 bases from J, with 13 bases between. The CDR3 reads CASSSQGRYSNQPQHF. Here the CDR3 DNA reads TGTGCCAGCAGCTCACAGGGACGCTATAGCAATCAGCCCCAGCATTTT.

The table lists this clonotype with many counts. The gene calls are TRBV12-3 or TRBV12-4 and TRBJ2-7, with 9 bases matching TRBD1. The CDR3 covers 14 residues. Losses at the gene ends were 6 bases for V and 4 bases for J; bases not matched to a gene: 7. The CDR3 loop is CASRPGTGRYEQYF. DNA for the CDR3: TGTGCCAGCAGGCCCGGGACAGGGCGGTACGAGCAGTACTTC.

This clonotype was recorded at least ten times. This chain joins TRBV29-1 and TRBJ2-7, with 7 nucleotides matching TRBD1. The CDR3 has 16 residues. Germline V gene sequence: CDR1 SQVTM, CDR2 ANQGSEA. The ends lost 1 base at V and 3 bases at J; junction bases unmatched: 12. CDR3 region: CSVEVLSRTGIYEQYF. CDR3 sequence (DNA): TGCAGCGTTGAAGTCTTAAGTCGGACAGGCATCTACGAGCAGTACTTC.

This clonotype occurred many times. V and J are TRBV12-5 and TRBJ1-2; 7 nucleotides agree with TRBD1. There are 16 residues in the CDR3. Trimming cost V 0 bases and J 2 bases; bases outside gene matches: 6. Germline V gene sequence: CDR1 LGHNT, CDR2 FRNRAP. The CDR3 protein is CASGLVYPDRNYGYTF. The CDR3 DNA sequence: TGTGCTAGTGGTTTGGTATACCCGGACAGGAACTATGGCTACACCTTC.

This clonotype was recorded many times. The chain couples TRBV5-1 to TRBJ2-1; TRBD1 matches at 12 bases. The germline gives CDR1 SGHRS, CDR2 YFSETQ. The trim removed 4 bases at V and 4 bases at J, leaving 9 bases unmatched. The CDR3 length is 17 residues. The DNA of the CDR3 is TGCGCCAGCAGCGCAGGGACAGGGGGCTTAGAGTACAATGAGCAGTTCTTC. Translating it yields CASSAGTGGLEYNEQFF.

Ten or more counts support this clonotype. V usage is TRBV27 and J usage is TRBJ2-1; TRBD1 agrees at 12 bases. The CDR3 contains 14 residues. From germline, CDR1 is MNHEY and CDR2 SMNVEV (reference sequence). Trimming at V came to 5 bases and at J to 12 bases, leaving 8 bases not matched to a gene. In DNA form, the CDR3 reads TGTGCCAGCAGTAGGGGACAGGGGGCTGAAAGGCAGTTCTTC. Translating it yields CASSRGQGAERQFF.